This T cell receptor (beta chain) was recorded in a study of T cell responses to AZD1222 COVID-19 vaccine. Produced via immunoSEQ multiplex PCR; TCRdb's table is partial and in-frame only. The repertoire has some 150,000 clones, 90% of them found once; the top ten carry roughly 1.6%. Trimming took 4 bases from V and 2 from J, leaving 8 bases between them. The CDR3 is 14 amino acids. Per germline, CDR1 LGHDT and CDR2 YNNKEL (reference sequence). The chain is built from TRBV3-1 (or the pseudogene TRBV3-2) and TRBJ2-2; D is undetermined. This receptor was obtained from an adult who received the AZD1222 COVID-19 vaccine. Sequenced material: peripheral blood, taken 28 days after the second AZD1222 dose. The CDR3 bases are TGTGCCAGCAGCCGGGTCCTTAACACCGGGGAGCTGTTTTTT. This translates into CASSRVLNTGELFF.